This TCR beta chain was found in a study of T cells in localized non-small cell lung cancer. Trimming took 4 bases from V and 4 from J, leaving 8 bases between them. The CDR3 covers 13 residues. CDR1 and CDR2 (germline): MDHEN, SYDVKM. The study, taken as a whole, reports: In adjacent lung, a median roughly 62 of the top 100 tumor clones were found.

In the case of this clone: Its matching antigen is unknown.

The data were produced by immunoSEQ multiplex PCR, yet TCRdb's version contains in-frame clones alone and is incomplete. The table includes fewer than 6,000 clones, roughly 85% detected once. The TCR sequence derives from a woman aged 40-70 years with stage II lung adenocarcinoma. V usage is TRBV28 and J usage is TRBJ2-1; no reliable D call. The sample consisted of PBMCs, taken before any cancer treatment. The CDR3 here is CASSSDLYNEQFF. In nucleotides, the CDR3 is TGTGCCAGCAGTTCAGACTTATACAATGAGCAGTTCTTC.